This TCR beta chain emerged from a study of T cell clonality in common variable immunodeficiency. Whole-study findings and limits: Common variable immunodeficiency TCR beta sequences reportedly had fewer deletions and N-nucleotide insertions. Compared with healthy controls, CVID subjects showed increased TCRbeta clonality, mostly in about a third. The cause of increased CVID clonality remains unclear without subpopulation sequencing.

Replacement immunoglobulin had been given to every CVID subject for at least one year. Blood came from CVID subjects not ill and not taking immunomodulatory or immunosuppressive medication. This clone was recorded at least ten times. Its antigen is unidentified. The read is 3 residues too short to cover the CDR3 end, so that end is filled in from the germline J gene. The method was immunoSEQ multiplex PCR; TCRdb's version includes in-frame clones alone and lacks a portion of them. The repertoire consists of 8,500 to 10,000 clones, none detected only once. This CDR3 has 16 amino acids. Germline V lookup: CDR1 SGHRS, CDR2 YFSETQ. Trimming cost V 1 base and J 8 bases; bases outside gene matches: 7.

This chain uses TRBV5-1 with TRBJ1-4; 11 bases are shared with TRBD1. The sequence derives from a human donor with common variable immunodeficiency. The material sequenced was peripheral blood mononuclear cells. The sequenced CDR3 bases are TGCGCCAGCAGCTTGAACCCGGGACAGGGGGACGAAAAA. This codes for CASSLNPGQGDEK. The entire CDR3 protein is CASSLNPGQGDEKLFF.